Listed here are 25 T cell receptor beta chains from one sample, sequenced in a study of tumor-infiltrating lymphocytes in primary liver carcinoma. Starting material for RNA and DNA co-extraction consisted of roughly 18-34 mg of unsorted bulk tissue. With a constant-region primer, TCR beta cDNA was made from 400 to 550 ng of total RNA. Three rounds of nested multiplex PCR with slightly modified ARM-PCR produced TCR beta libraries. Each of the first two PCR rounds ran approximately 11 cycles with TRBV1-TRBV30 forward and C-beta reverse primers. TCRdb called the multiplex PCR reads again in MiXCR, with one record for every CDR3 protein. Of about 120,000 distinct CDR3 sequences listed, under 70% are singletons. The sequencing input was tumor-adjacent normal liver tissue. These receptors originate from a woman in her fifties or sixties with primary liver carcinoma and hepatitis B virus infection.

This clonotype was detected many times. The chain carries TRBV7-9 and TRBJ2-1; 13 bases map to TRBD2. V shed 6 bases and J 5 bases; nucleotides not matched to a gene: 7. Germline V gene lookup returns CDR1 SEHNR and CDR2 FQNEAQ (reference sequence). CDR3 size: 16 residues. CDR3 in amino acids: CASRPTSGRVHNEQFF. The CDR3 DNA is TGTGCCAGCAGACCTACTAGCGGGAGGGTCCACAATGAGCAGTTCTTC.

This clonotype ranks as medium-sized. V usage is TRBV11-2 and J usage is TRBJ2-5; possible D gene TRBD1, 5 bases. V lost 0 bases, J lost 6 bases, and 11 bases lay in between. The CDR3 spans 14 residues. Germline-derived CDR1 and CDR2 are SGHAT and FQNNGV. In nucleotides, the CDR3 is TGTGCCAGCAGCTTAGATCATAGGGGAAAGACCCAGTACTTC. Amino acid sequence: CASSLDHRGKTQYF.

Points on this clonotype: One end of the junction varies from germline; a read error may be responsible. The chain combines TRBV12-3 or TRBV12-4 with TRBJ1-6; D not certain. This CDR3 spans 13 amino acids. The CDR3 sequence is CASSLGRASLLHF. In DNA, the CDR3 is TGTGCCAGCAGTTTAGGACGGGCTTCACTCCTCCACTTT.

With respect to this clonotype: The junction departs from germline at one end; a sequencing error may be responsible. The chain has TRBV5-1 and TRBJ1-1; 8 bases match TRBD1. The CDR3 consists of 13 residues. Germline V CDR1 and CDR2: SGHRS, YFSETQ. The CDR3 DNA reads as TGCGCCAGTGGCCTTACAGGGGGTACTGAAGCTCTCTTT. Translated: CASGLTGGTEALF.

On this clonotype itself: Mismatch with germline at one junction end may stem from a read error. The CDR3 DNA follows: TGTAGCGCTAGGGCGGGTTACGAGCTGTACTTC. Translation: CSARAGYELYF. The V and J genes are TRBV29-1 and TRBJ2-7; D perhaps matches TRBD2 (5 bases). The CDR3 runs 11 residues. The V gene's germline CDR1 is SQVTM and CDR2 ANQGSEA.

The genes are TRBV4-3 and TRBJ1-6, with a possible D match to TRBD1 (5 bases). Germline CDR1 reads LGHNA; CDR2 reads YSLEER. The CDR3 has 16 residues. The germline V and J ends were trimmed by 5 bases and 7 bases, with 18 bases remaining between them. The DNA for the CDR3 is TGCGCCAGCAGCTCCTGGGACGGGGGAAGGAATTCACCCCTCCACTTT. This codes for CASSSWDGGRNSPLHF.

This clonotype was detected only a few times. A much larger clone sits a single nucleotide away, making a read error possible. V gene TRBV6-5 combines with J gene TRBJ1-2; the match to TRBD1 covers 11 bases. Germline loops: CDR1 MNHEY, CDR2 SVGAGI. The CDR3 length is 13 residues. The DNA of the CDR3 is TGTGTCAGCAGTGGGACAGGGGGATATGGCTACACCTTC. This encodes CVSSGTGGYGYTF.

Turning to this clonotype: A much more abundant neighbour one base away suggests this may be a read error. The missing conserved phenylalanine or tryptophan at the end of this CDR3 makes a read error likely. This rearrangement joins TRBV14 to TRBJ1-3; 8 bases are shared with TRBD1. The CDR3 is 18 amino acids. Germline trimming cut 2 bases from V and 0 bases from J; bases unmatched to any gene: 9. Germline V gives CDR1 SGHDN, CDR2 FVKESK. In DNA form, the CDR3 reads TGTGCCAGCAGCCAACAGACAGGGGCTCTTCACTCTGGAAACACCATATATCTT. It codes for CASSQQTGALHSGNTIYL.

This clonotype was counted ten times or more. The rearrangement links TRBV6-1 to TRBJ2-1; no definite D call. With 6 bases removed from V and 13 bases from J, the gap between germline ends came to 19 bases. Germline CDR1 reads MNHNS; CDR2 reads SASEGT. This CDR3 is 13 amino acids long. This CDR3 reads CASSDYISLPQFF. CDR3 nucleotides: TGTGCCAGCAGCGATTACATCAGCTTGCCACAGTTCTTC.

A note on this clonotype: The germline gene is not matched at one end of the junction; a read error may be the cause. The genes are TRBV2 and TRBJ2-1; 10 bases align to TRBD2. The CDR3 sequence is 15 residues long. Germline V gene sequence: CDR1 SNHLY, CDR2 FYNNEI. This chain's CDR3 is CASSLGLASIYERFF. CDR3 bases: TGTGCCAGCAGTCTGGGACTAGCGTCTATCTATGAGCGGTTCTTC.

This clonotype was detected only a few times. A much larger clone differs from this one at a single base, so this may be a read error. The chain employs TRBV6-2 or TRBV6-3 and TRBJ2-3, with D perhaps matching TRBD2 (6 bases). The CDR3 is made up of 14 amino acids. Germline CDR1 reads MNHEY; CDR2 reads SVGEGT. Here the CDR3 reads CVSRLDSWTDTQYF. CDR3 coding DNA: TGTGTCAGCAGACTAGACTCGTGGACAGATACGCAGTATTTT.

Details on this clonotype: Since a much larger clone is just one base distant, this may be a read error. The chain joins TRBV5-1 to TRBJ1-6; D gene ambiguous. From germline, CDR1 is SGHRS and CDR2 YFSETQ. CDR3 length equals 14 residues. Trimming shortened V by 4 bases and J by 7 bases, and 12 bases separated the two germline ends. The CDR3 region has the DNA TGCGCCAGCAGCCGCGACAAGGACAATTCACCCCTCCACTTT. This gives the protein CASSRDKDNSPLHF.

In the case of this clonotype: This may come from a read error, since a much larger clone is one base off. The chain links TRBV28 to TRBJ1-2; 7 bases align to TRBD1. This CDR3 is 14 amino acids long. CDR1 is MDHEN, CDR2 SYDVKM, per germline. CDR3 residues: CASRLSPAAGTVVF. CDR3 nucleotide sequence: TGTGCCAGCAGACTATCACCGGCCGCCGGGACAGTCGTCTTC.

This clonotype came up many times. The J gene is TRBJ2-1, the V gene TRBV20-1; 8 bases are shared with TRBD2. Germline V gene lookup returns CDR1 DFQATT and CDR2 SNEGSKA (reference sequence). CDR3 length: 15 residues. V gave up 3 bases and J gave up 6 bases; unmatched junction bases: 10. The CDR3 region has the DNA TGCAGTGCTAGGACCCGGGAGGGCCTCTCCAATGAGCAGTTCTTC. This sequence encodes CSARTREGLSNEQFF.

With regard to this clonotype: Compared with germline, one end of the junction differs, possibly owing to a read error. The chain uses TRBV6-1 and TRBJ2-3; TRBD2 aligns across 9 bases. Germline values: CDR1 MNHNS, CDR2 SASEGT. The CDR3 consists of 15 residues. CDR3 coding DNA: TGTGGCAGCAGTACTGAAAATGCGGGAGGGGATACGCAGTATTTT. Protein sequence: CGSSTENAGGDTQYF.

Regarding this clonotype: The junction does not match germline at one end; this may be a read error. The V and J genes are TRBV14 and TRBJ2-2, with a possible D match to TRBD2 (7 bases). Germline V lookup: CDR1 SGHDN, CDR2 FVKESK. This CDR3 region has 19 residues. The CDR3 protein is CASSQDHRRGAQNTEELFF. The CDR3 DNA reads TGTGCCAGCAGCCAGGACCATCGACGGGGGGCGCAGAACACCGAGGAGCTGTTTTTT.

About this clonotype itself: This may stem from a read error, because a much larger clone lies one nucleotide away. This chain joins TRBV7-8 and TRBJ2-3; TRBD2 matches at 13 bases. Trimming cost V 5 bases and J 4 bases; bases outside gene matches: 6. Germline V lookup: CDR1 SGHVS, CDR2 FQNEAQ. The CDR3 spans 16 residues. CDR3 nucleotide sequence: TGTGCCAGCAGCCAGGGACTAGCGGGAAGGGCAGATACGCAGTATTTT. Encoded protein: CASSQGLAGRADTQYF.

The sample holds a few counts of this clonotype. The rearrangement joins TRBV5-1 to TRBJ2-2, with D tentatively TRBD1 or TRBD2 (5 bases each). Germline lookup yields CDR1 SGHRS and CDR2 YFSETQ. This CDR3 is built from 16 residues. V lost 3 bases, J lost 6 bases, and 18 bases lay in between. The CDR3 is CASSSRWGSAPGELFF. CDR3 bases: TGCGCCAGCAGCTCCCGTTGGGGGAGCGCCCCCGGGGAGCTGTTTTTT.

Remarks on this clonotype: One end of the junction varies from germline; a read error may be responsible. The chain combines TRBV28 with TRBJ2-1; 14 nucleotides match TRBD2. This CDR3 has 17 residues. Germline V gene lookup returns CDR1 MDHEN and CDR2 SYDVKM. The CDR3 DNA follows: TGTGTCAGCAGAGAAAACCCGGGACTAGCGGGAGTGGTTGAGCGGTTCTTC. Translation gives CVSRENPGLAGVVERFF.

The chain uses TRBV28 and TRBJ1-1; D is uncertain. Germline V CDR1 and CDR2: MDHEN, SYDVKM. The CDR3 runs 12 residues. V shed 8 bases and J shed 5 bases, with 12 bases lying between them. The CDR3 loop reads CASQDACTEAFF. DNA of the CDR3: TGTGCCAGCCAGGACGCTTGTACTGAAGCTTTCTTT.

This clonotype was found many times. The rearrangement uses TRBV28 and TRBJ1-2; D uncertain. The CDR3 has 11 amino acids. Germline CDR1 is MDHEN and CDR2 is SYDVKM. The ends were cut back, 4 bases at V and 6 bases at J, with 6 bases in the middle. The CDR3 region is CASSSRDGYTF. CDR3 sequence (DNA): TGTGCCAGCAGTTCAAGGGATGGCTACACCTTC.

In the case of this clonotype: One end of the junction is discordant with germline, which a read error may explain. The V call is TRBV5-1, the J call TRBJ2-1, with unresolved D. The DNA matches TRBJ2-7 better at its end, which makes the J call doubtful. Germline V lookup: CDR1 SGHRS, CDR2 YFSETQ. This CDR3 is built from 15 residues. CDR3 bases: TGCGCCAACAGCTTTCGTGGACCGAACTACAATGAGCAGTACTTC. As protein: CANSFRGPNYNEQYF.

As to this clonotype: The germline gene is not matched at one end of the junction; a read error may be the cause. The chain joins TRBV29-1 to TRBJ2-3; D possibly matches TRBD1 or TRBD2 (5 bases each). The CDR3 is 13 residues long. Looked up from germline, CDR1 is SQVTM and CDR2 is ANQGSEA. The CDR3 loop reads CSVEDPPGRYSYF. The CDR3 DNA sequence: TGCAGTGTTGAAGATCCACCGGGACGCTACTCGTATTTT.

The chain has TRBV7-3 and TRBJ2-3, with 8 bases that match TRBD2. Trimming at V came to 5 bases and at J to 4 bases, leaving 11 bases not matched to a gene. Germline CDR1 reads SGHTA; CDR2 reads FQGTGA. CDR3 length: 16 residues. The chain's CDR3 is CASSLGLARESDTQYF. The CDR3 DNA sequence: TGTGCCAGCAGCCTCGGACTAGCACGGGAATCAGATACGCAGTATTTT.

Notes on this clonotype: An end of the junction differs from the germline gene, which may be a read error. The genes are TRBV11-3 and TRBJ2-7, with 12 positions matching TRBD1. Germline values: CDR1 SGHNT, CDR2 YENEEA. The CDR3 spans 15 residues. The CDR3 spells CGSSHGTGGNYGQYF. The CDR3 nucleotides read TGTGGCAGCAGCCACGGGACAGGGGGCAACTACGGGCAGTACTTC.